Below are 17 T cell receptor beta chains sequenced from a single sample in a study of T cell responses to AZD1222 COVID-19 vaccine. TCRdb's copy holds only in-frame clones and misses some; the assay was immunoSEQ multiplex PCR. Of around 87,000 clones listed, 85% to 90% are singletons. The sample here was peripheral blood, taken 28 days after the second AZD1222 dose. All receptors come from an adult who received the AZD1222 COVID-19 vaccine.

The rearrangement uses TRBV7-9 and TRBJ1-5; no firm D call. V dropped 5 bases and J dropped 1 base, with 12 bases sitting between them. Germline CDR1 is SEHNR and CDR2 is FQNEAQ (reference sequence). This CDR3 comprises 15 residues. The CDR3: CASSQGRSSNQPQHF. The CDR3, as DNA: TGTGCCAGCAGCCAAGGCAGGTCCAGCAATCAGCCCCAGCATTTT.

This clone has just a few counts. The chain joins TRBV19 to TRBJ1-1; 7 bases are shared with TRBD1. The J segment lost 4 bases and the V segment lost 9 bases, leaving 8 bases of the junction unmatched. Per germline, CDR1 LNHDA and CDR2 SQIVND (reference sequence). The CDR3 is made up of 13 amino acids. Here the CDR3 reads CASLGGRGTEAFF. The CDR3 DNA is TGTGCCAGCCTAGGGGGCCGGGGCACTGAAGCTTTCTTT.

V and J are TRBV7-8 and TRBJ1-1, with a possible D match to TRBD1 (5 bases). The CDR3 runs 14 residues. V gave up 6 bases and J gave up 1 base, with 12 bases separating them. In germline, CDR1 is SGHVS, CDR2 FQNEAQ. CDR3 sequence (DNA): TGTGCCAGCAGGACCAGAGGGGCGAACACTGAAGCTTTCTTT. Translating it yields CASRTRGANTEAFF.

The CDR3 loop is CASRYGTGANTEAFF. The CDR3 DNA reads as TGTGCCAGCAGGTATGGGACAGGGGCGAACACTGAAGCTTTCTTT. The V and J genes are TRBV5-5 and TRBJ1-1, with 10 bases fitting TRBD1. CDR1 and CDR2 (germline): SGHKS, YYEKEE (reference sequence). V shed 5 bases and J 1 base; nucleotides not matched to a gene: 5. The CDR3 totals 15 residues.

This clone was seen only once. The chain combines TRBV5-8 with TRBJ1-4; 12 bases are shared with TRBD1. The V gene end was trimmed by 5 bases and the J gene end by 6 bases; junction bases not matched to a gene: 11. CDR1 is SGHTS and CDR2 is YDEGEE in the germline V gene. The CDR3 totals 17 residues. The CDR3 reads CASRRGTGGAGHEKLFF. DNA of the CDR3: TGTGCCAGCAGACGAGGGACAGGGGGCGCCGGACATGAAAAACTGTTTTTT. Using reference TRBV5-8 and TRBJ1-4 for the parts outside the CDR3, the full variable domain is EAGVTQSPTHLIKTRGQQATLRCSPISGHTSVYWYQQALGLGLQFLLWYDEGEERNRGNFPPRFSGRQFPNYSSELNVNALELEDSALYLCASRRGTGGAGHEKLFFGSGTQLSVL.

The rearrangement joins TRBV6-5 to TRBJ1-1; possibly TRBD1 for D (6 bases). Per germline, CDR1 MNHEY and CDR2 SVGAGI. V was shortened by 5 bases and J by 8 bases, with 12 bases between the two germline ends. This CDR3 spans 12 amino acids. The CDR3 sequence: CASSNWGQEAFF. CDR3 coding DNA: TGTGCCAGCAGTAACTGGGGACAAGAAGCTTTCTTT.

The V call is TRBV12-3 or TRBV12-4, the J call TRBJ1-3; D might be TRBD1 (5 bases). The ends were cut back, 1 base at V and 4 bases at J, with 5 bases in the middle. This CDR3 spans 13 amino acids. This CDR3 reads CASSLGTGNTIYF. For the CDR3, the DNA is TGTGCCAGCAGTTTAGGGACAGGAAACACCATATATTTT.

J is TRBJ2-7 and V is TRBV6-5; tentative D call: TRBD2 (5 bases). Trimming left V 2 bases short and J 7 bases short, with 15 bases between. The V gene's germline CDR1 is MNHEY and CDR2 SVGAGI. The CDR3 runs 14 residues. CDR3 residues: CASSYTSVPGEQYF. Here the CDR3 DNA reads TGTGCCAGCAGTTACACCTCGGTCCCGGGGGAGCAGTACTTC.

The chain couples TRBV24-1 to TRBJ2-1; TRBD2 agrees at 9 bases. Unmatched junction bases numbered 5, after V lost 5 bases and J lost 7 bases. This CDR3 contains 14 residues. In germline, CDR1 is KGHDR, CDR2 SFDVKD. The DNA of the CDR3 is TGTGCCACCAGTGGTCCGGGACTAGCAAATGAGCAGTTCTTC. Translating it yields CATSGPGLANEQFF.

This clone was counted a few times. The chain employs TRBV7-2 and TRBJ1-1; TRBD1 matches 7 bases. Trimming took 5 bases from V and 11 from J; bases not matched to a gene: 11. The CDR3 contains 13 residues. The germline gives CDR1 SGHTA, CDR2 FQGNSA. CDR3 region: CASSPGTARGAFF. In DNA form, the CDR3 reads TGTGCCAGCAGCCCTGGGACAGCCCGGGGGGCTTTCTTT.

The V gene is TRBV4-3, the J gene TRBJ1-4, with D unresolved. Trimming removed 1 base at V and 0 bases at J, with 15 bases between. CDR3 length: 18 residues. CDR1 and CDR2 (germline): LGHNA, YSLEER. The DNA of the CDR3 is TGCGCCAGCAGCCAAGGCGGTGGAGGGTATACAACTAATGAAAAACTGTTTTTT. This encodes CASSQGGGGYTTNEKLFF.

V is TRBV7-4 and J is TRBJ2-2, with 7 bases that match TRBD1. V was pared by 5 bases and J by 5 bases, with 11 bases of the junction left unmatched. Germline values: CDR1 SGHVT, CDR2 SQSDAQ. CDR3 size: 16 residues. The CDR3 reads CASSDHRDSGTGELFF. The CDR3 DNA sequence: TGTGCCAGCAGCGACCACAGGGACAGTGGTACCGGGGAGCTGTTTTTT.

The genes are TRBV4-2 and TRBJ1-1, with D uncertain. The CDR3 extends over 17 amino acids. Trimming removed 0 bases from V and 3 bases from J, with 17 bases in between. Germline V gene sequence: CDR1 LGHNA, CDR2 YNFKEQ. CDR3 sequence reads: CASSQDSEVGWDTEAFF. The CDR3 DNA follows: TGTGCCAGCAGCCAAGACTCAGAAGTAGGGTGGGACACTGAAGCTTTCTTT.

CDR3 DNA sequence: TGTGCCAGCAGTTTCGCCCTTAACACTGAAGCTTTCTTT. Its protein product is CASSFALNTEAFF. The chain recombines TRBV12-3 or TRBV12-4 with TRBJ1-1; D is unresolved. The CDR3 is made up of 13 amino acids. Trimming removed 3 bases from V and 2 bases from J, with 7 bases in between.

The rearrangement uses TRBV30 and TRBJ1-3; no definite D call. CDR3 length: 12 amino acids. Trimming pared 5 bases from V and 8 bases from J, leaving 13 bases between. Per the germline V gene, CDR1 is GTSNPN and CDR2 is SVGIG (reference sequence). CDR3 sequence reads: CAWGKGSYTIYF. Written as DNA, the CDR3 is TGTGCCTGGGGAAAAGGATCTTACACCATATATTTT.

The chain joins TRBV29-1 to TRBJ1-1; possibly TRBD1 for D (5 bases). The CDR3 sequence is 13 residues long. V was trimmed by 6 bases and J by 1 base, leaving 12 bases between them. Germline V gene lookup returns CDR1 SQVTM and CDR2 ANQGSEA. The CDR3 DNA sequence: TGCAGCGTGGACCTCACAGGGAACACTGAAGCTTTCTTT. Translated, it gives CSVDLTGNTEAFF.

V and J are TRBV12-5 and TRBJ1-1; D unresolved. Germline V gene lookup returns CDR1 LGHNT and CDR2 FRNRAP. The CDR3 covers 17 residues. Trimming removed 0 bases at V and 1 base at J, with 15 bases between. CDR3 in amino acids: CASGLVLVSPENTEAFF. CDR3 DNA sequence: TGTGCTAGTGGTTTGGTACTAGTAAGCCCTGAGAACACTGAAGCTTTCTTT.